The 8 T cell receptor beta chains presented below share a single source sample, sequenced in a study of cytomegalovirus exposure and HLA in healthy donors. The study ran its PCR with 60 Vbeta and 13 Jbeta primers. The method was immunoSEQ multiplex PCR; TCRdb's version includes in-frame clones alone and lacks a portion of them. This table has tens of thousands of clones, 86% appearing once. The sequenced material came from PBMCs. The receptors shown here come from a young man in good health and CMV-seropositive.

This clone showed up just a few times. This chain links TRBV9 with TRBJ2-1, with 8 bases aligning to TRBD2. This CDR3 has 15 amino acids. Germline trimming cut 2 bases from V and 5 bases from J; bases unmatched to any gene: 6. Germline V gene sequence: CDR1 SGDLS, CDR2 YYNGEE. The DNA of the CDR3 is TGTGCCAGCAGCGTCTCGGCGGGAGGCCACAATGAGCAGTTCTTC. As protein: CASSVSAGGHNEQFF. The full variable domain, in which reference TRBV9 and TRBJ2-1 provide the parts outside the CDR3, is DSGVTQTPKHLITATGQRVTLRCSPRSGDLSVYWYQQSLDQGLQFLIQYYNGEERAKGNILERFSAQQFPDLHSELNLSSLELGDSALYFCASSVSAGGHNEQFFGPGTRLTVL.

This clone showed up just a few times. This rearrangement joins TRBV6-1 to TRBJ1-5; no definite D call. The germline V and J ends were trimmed by 1 base and 1 base, with 8 bases remaining between them. The CDR3 sequence is 15 residues long. Looked up from germline, CDR1 is MNHNS and CDR2 is SASEGT. CDR3 protein: CASSEDRWSNQPQHF. Here the CDR3 DNA reads TGTGCCAGCAGTGAAGACAGATGGAGCAATCAGCCCCAGCATTTT.

This chain links TRBV6-1 with TRBJ2-1; 10 bases line up with TRBD2. CDR3 length: 15 residues. Germline V gene sequence: CDR1 MNHNS, CDR2 SASEGT. V shed 6 bases and J 2 bases; nucleotides not matched to a gene: 4. The CDR3 coding sequence is TGTGCCAGCAGAAGCCTAGCGGGAGCCTACAATGAGCAGTTCTTC. Its translation is CASRSLAGAYNEQFF.

This chain links TRBV7-9 with TRBJ2-1; 10 positions match TRBD2. Trimming took 2 bases from V and 7 from J; bases not matched to a gene: 11. This CDR3 has 17 residues. The germline V gene encodes CDR1 SEHNR and CDR2 FQNEAQ (reference sequence). The CDR3 sequence is CASSLLLRLAGDNEQFF. The DNA for the CDR3 is TGTGCCAGCAGCTTACTTCTTCGGCTAGCGGGAGATAATGAGCAGTTCTTC.

The CDR3 here is CASRRRSGETQPQHF. The CDR3 DNA is TGTGCCAGCAGAAGACGGTCAGGGGAAACTCAGCCCCAGCATTTT. The chain uses TRBV2 and TRBJ1-5; D might be TRBD1 (6 bases). V was trimmed by 6 bases and J by 6 bases, leaving 18 bases between them. This CDR3 region has 15 residues. Germline CDR1 reads SNHLY; CDR2 reads FYNNEI.

The chain carries TRBV6-5 and TRBJ2-7; 7 bases are a match to TRBD1. Germline lookup yields CDR1 MNHEY and CDR2 SVGAGI. V was clipped by 2 bases and J by 1 base; unmatched bases: 2. This CDR3 region has 14 residues. The CDR3 region has the DNA TGTGCCAGCAGTTACGGGACAGCGTCCTACGAGCAGTACTTC. Its protein is CASSYGTASYEQYF.

The gene calls are TRBV7-9 and TRBJ2-7, with D possibly TRBD1 on 6 matching bases. Germline V gene data show CDR1 as SEHNR and CDR2 as FQNEAQ (reference sequence). The CDR3 runs to 13 residues. Trimming removed 6 bases at V and 2 bases at J, with 11 bases between. This CDR3 reads CASRPTGAYEQYF. The CDR3 coding sequence is TGTGCCAGCAGACCGACAGGAGCCTACGAGCAGTACTTC.

The table lists this clone with a count of one. The gene calls are TRBV4-1 and TRBJ2-1; tentatively, D is TRBD2 (6 bases). The CDR3 covers 15 residues. The V end lost 2 bases, the J end lost 3 bases, and 11 bases lay between the germline ends. Per the germline V gene, CDR1 is MGHRA and CDR2 is YSYEKL. CDR3 sequence (DNA): TGCGCCAGCAGCCAAAATCCCGGGAGCTACAATGAGCAGTTCTTC. It yields the protein CASSQNPGSYNEQFF.